The rows below give T cell receptor beta chains drawn from one sample of a study of shared clonotypes between healthy human individuals. The method was immunoSEQ multiplex PCR; TCRdb's version includes in-frame clones alone and lacks a portion of them. The repertoire has about 680,000 clones, about 90% of them found once; the top ten carry 24%. Input material: naive CD8+ T cells sorted from blood. The receptors derive from a man aged 30 to 45 in good health. Both conserved end residues are part of each CDR3. The D gene is left open where the match is weak. Where a row states a size, it is once, few, many or the class of an expanded clone; other rows omit it.

TRBJ1-1 | - | - | TRBV19 | CASSLPGLLNTEAFF | TGTGCCAGTAGTCTGCCCGGGCTCCTGAACACTGAAGCTTTCTTT
TRBJ2-5 | TRBD1 | - | TRBV30 | CAWGTGIGETQYF | TGTGCCTGGGGGACAGGGATTGGGGAGACCCAGTACTTC
TRBJ2-2 | - | - | TRBV6-1 | CASSAWTGELFF | TGTGCCAGCAGTGCATGGACCGGGGAGCTGTTTTTT
TRBJ2-7 | - | - | TRBV4-1 | CASSPRQGGGEQYF | TGCGCCAGCAGCCCTCGTCAAGGTGGGGGGGAGCAGTACTTC
TRBJ2-1 | - | - | TRBV4-3 | CASSQAVARIDNEQFF | TGCGCCAGCAGCCAAGCGGTGGCTAGAATTGACAATGAGCAGTTCTTC
TRBJ1-2 | - | once | TRBV25-1 | CASSAGYGYTF | TGTGCCAGCAGTGCCGGCTATGGCTACACCTTC
TRBJ1-2 | TRBD1 | - | TRBV6-5 | CASSPVQGAHYGYTF | TGTGCCAGCAGCCCGGTCCAGGGGGCACATTATGGCTACACCTTC
TRBJ1-2 | - | once | TRBV9 | CASSVDGQGRRYGYTF | TGTGCCAGCAGCGTAGACGGGCAAGGGAGGAGGTATGGCTACACCTTC
TRBJ2-7 | TRBD2 | - | TRBV5-4 | CASSEGLAVYEQYF | TGTGCCAGCAGCGAGGGACTAGCGGTTTACGAGCAGTACTTC
TRBJ2-2 | TRBD2 | - | TRBV30 | CAWPYRVKRLAGAVAGELFF | TGTGCCTGGCCCTACAGGGTAAAGAGACTAGCGGGAGCGGTGGCCGGGGAGCTGTTTTTT
TRBJ2-1 | - | - | TRBV11-2 | CASSLPPLGSEIEQFF | TGTGCCAGCAGCTTACCCCCTCTAGGGTCTGAAATTGAGCAGTTCTTC
TRBJ2-5 | TRBD2 | - | TRBV30 | CAWTSGRRGETQYF | TGTGCCTGGACTAGCGGGAGAAGAGGTGAGACCCAGTACTTC
TRBJ1-1 | TRBD1 | - | TRBV27 | CASSYRDSNTEAFF | TGTGCCAGCAGCTATAGGGACAGCAACACTGAAGCTTTCTTT
TRBJ2-7 | - | - | TRBV28 | CASTLTGNYEQYF | TGTGCCAGCACTCTCACGGGGAATTACGAGCAGTACTTC
TRBJ2-1 | - | - | TRBV5-4 | CASSHNNGREQFF | TGTGCCAGCAGCCATAACAACGGCCGTGAGCAGTTCTTC
TRBJ2-1 | TRBD1 | - | TRBV29-1 | CSVEPTGGNEQFF | TGCAGCGTAGAACCAACAGGGGGAAATGAGCAGTTCTTC
TRBJ2-1 | TRBD2 | - | TRBV6-5 | CASSSTSVSYNEQFF | TGTGCCAGCAGTTCCACTAGCGTTTCCTACAATGAGCAGTTCTTC
TRBJ2-7 | TRBD1 | - | TRBV27 | CASSLGTASYEQYF | TGTGCCAGCAGTTTAGGGACAGCGAGCTACGAGCAGTACTTC
TRBJ1-1 | - | - | TRBV27 | CASSFTGYTEAFF | TGTGCCAGCAGTTTTACAGGTTACACTGAAGCTTTCTTT
TRBJ2-7 | - | - | TRBV27 | CASSTSSGRREQYF | TGTGCCAGCAGTACCTCGAGCGGACGTAGGGAGCAGTACTTC
TRBJ2-7 | TRBD2 | - | TRBV2 | CASSETLRAGGYEQYF | TGTGCCAGCAGTGAGACGCTACGGGCGGGAGGATACGAGCAGTACTTC
TRBJ1-1 | TRBD1 | - | TRBV27 | CASSQGGLNTEAFF | TGTGCCAGCAGCCAGGGGGGCCTGAACACTGAAGCTTTCTTT
TRBJ2-1 | - | - | TRBV30 | CAWSVLGGYNEQFF | TGTGCCTGGAGTGTCTTAGGGGGTTACAATGAGCAGTTCTTC
TRBJ1-2 | TRBD1 | - | TRBV7-9 | CASSNRVRGEEGYTF | TGTGCCAGCAGCAATAGAGTCAGGGGGGAAGAAGGCTACACCTTC
TRBJ1-3 | TRBD1 | - | TRBV6-6 | CASSTLTGGGNTIYF | TGTGCCAGCAGTACCCTGACAGGGGGTGGAAACACCATATATTTT
TRBJ2-1 | - | - | TRBV4-1 | CASSRNNEQFF | TGCGCCAGCAGCCGTAACAATGAGCAGTTCTTC
TRBJ2-7 | TRBD1 | once | TRBV10-1 | CASSDGRGNEQYF | TGCGCCAGCAGTGATGGCAGGGGGAACGAGCAGTACTTC
TRBJ2-5 | - | - | TRBV7-2 | CASSLRGGETQYF | TGTGCCAGCAGCTTGAGGGGGGGAGAGACCCAGTACTTC
TRBJ2-1 | - | - | TRBV4-1 | CASSQANSPYNEQFF | TGCGCCAGCAGCCAAGCTAATAGCCCGTACAATGAGCAGTTCTTC
TRBJ2-3 | TRBD2 | - | TRBV9 | CASSVPRGEGGTDTQYF | TGTGCCAGCAGCGTACCCCGGGGGGAGGGAGGCACAGATACGCAGTATTTT
TRBJ2-5 | - | - | TRBV27 | CASSWTEQETQYF | TGTGCCAGCAGTTGGACAGAACAAGAGACCCAGTACTTC
TRBJ1-3 | - | - | TRBV7-9 | CASSLIHGVAEVENTIYF | TGTGCCAGCAGCCTCATCCACGGGGTGGCTGAGGTTGAAAACACCATATATTTT
TRBJ2-7 | - | - | TRBV28 | CASTLGGSWYEQYF | TGTGCCAGCACCCTAGGAGGGAGTTGGTACGAGCAGTACTTC
TRBJ1-1 | TRBD1 | - | TRBV27 | CASSRGQGAGTEAFF | TGTGCCAGCAGTCGTGGACAGGGGGCGGGAACTGAAGCTTTCTTT
TRBJ2-3 | - | - | TRBV10-2 | CASIMSAATDTQYF | TGCGCCAGCATCATGAGTGCGGCTACAGATACGCAGTATTTT
TRBJ2-7 | - | - | TRBV2 | CASSSRAYEQYF | TGTGCCAGCAGTAGCAGGGCCTACGAGCAGTACTTC
TRBJ2-1 | - | - | TRBV4-1 | CASSQDSEGRYNEQFF | TGCGCCAGCAGCCAAGATAGCGAGGGCCGGTACAATGAGCAGTTCTTC
TRBJ2-7 | - | - | TRBV7-9 | CASSTFNYEQYF | TGTGCCAGCAGCACCTTTAACTACGAGCAGTACTTC
TRBJ2-1 | - | once | TRBV28 | CASRLGLNYNEQFF | TGTGCCAGCCGGTTGGGCTTAAACTACAATGAGCAGTTCTTC
TRBJ2-3 | - | - | TRBV4-1 | CASTEGTVEITDTQYF | TGCGCCAGCACCGAGGGAACGGTTGAAATCACAGATACGCAGTATTTT
TRBJ2-1 | - | once | TRBV6-1 | CASSEEGGENEQFF | TGTGCCAGCAGCGAAGAAGGGGGGGAGAATGAGCAGTTCTTC
TRBJ2-7 | - | - | TRBV7-8 | CASSPLAGTSSYEQYF | TGTGCCAGCAGCCCCCTCGCGGGAACGAGCTCCTACGAGCAGTACTTC
TRBJ2-3 | - | - | TRBV28 | CASSLTGLIGTQYF | TGTGCCAGCAGCCTCACAGGGCTTATAGGTACGCAGTATTTT
TRBJ2-3 | - | - | TRBV4-1 | CASSQVVQETQYF | TGCGCCAGCAGCCAAGTCGTACAGGAGACGCAGTATTTT
TRBJ2-1 | - | - | TRBV9 | CASSPRVASSYNEQFF | TGTGCCAGCAGCCCCAGGGTGGCGAGCTCCTACAATGAGCAGTTCTTC
TRBJ2-7 | - | - | TRBV5-4 | CASSLGLEQYF | TGTGCCAGCAGCTTGGGACTAGAGCAGTACTTC
TRBJ2-3 | TRBD2 | - | TRBV5-1 | CASSFLSGMAPTSGDTQYF | TGCGCCAGCAGCTTCTTATCCGGGATGGCCCCTACTAGCGGAGATACGCAGTATTTT
TRBJ1-5 | - | - | TRBV28 | CASRNRASSNQPQHF | TGTGCCAGCCGGAACAGGGCCTCCAGCAATCAGCCCCAGCATTTT
TRBJ2-1 | TRBD2 | - | TRBV14 | CASSRGIAGLAYNEQFF | TGTGCCAGCAGCCGAGGTATAGCGGGGCTAGCCTACAATGAGCAGTTCTTC
TRBJ2-7 | - | - | TRBV5-5 | CASSFKLGSEQYF | TGTGCCAGCAGCTTTAAGCTGGGCTCCGAGCAGTACTTC
TRBJ2-7 | TRBD2 | - | TRBV6-5 | CASSPGTSVYEQYF | TGTGCCAGCAGCCCCGGGACTAGCGTCTACGAGCAGTACTTC
TRBJ2-1 | - | - | TRBV27 | CASSWRSSYNEQFF | TGTGCCAGCAGTTGGCGGAGCTCCTACAATGAGCAGTTCTTC
TRBJ1-1 | TRBD1 | - | TRBV19 | CASSNTGQGMNTEAFF | TGTGCCAGTAGTAATACCGGACAGGGGATGAACACTGAAGCTTTCTTT
TRBJ2-7 | - | - | TRBV7-8 | CASSPEQGHYEQYF | TGTGCCAGCAGCCCCGAGCAAGGCCATTACGAGCAGTACTTC